This T cell receptor (beta chain) derives from a study of regulatory T cells in long-lasting Graves disease. The time point here: newly diagnosed GD, antithyroid drugs for less than 3 months. Generation of the TCR library employed RNA extracted from PBMCs. Construction of the TCR beta libraries employed iRepertoire HTBI primers in conjunction with Arm-PCR of CDR3 regions. TCRdb redid the calling of the multiplex PCR reads with MiXCR, one entry per CDR3 protein. Among 400,000 to 650,000 distinct CDR3 sequences listed, roughly 15% were seen once. This clonotype was recorded at least ten times. Its matching antigen is unknown. The CDR3 is made up of 15 amino acids. The V and J ends lost 1 base and 3 bases respectively, with 10 bases between them. Germline V CDR1 and CDR2: MNHNS, SASEGT. Study-wide points: Favoring TRBV28, TRBJ1-2 and TRBJ2-5 was a feature seen in persistent disease.

The same specimen was also included in a second study, on T cells in Graves' hyperthyroidism and ophthalmopathy.

This receptor was taken from a woman in her forties or fifties with Graves disease. The chain uses TRBV6-1 and TRBJ1-5; perhaps TRBD1 as D (5 bases). The specimen comprised peripheral blood mononuclear cells (PBMCs), sampled at new diagnosis, from a patient treated with antithyroid drugs. The CDR3 DNA sequence: TGTGCCAGCAGTGAAGTGAGACAGTACAATCAGCCCCAGCATTTT. Amino acids: CASSEVRQYNQPQHF.